This record covers a single T cell receptor beta chain. What it binds is unknown. V lost 4 bases to trimming and J lost 0 bases; unmatched junction nucleotides: 12. Per germline, CDR1 LGHNT and CDR2 FRNRAP. The CDR3 loop spans 18 amino acids. Unique molecular identifiers were built into the TCR beta cDNA libraries. Each CDR3 protein gets one entry after TCRdb re-called the PCR reads with MiXCR. The profile shows about 430,000 distinct CDR3 sequences, about 39% of them singletons. The data are from a study of post-analysis software for immune sequencing data. Looking at the study overall: There were relapsing-remitting, secondary progressive and progressive-relapsing multiple sclerosis among the disease courses included.

Points from the study as a whole: Multiple sclerosis patients had significantly lower normalized Chao1 diversity than controls. Compared with controls, patients had more of 4 or 5 TRBV segments, including TRBV5-6, TRBV5-1 and TRBV20-1. Same-batch preparations were strongly co-clustered by F measure.

The source of this sequence is a girl aged 2 to 10 with multiple sclerosis. This chain joins TRBV12-5 and TRBJ2-1, with 7 nucleotides matching TRBD1. The sequencing sample was made of blood. The CDR3 region has the DNA TGTGCTAGTGGTTCCGACGGCGTTACAGGGGACTCCTACAATGAGCAGTTCTTC. It yields the protein CASGSDGVTGDSYNEQFF.